This T cell receptor (beta chain) was recovered during a study of cytomegalovirus exposure and HLA in healthy donors. As for the study in general: An earlier analysis identified approximately 120 million unique TCR beta sequences in about 200 million T cells. Genotyping of 300 to 450 donors showed that about 83% belonged to the Caucasian-associated ancestry cluster.

The PCR was carried out with 60 Vbeta primers and 13 Jbeta primers. TCRdb keeps only in-frame clones here, not all; method: immunoSEQ multiplex PCR. This sample's table reports under 65,000 clones. About this clone: The germline gene is not matched at one end of the junction; a read error may be the cause.

CDR1 and CDR2 (germline): SSHAT, FNYEAQ (reference sequence). This CDR3 spans 16 amino acids. This TCR was sampled from a woman under 40 in good health and CMV-seropositive. The sequenced sample was PBMCs. V is TRBV7-7 and J is TRBJ2-1, with 10 nucleotides matching TRBD2. The CDR3 region has the DNA TGTGCTAGCAGCCGACCCGGGACTAGCGACAACAATGAGCAGTTCTTC. Its protein product is CASSRPGTSDNNEQFF.